Below, 14 T cell receptor beta chains from the same sample are listed, as sequenced in a study of cytomegalovirus exposure and HLA in healthy donors. Both 60 Vbeta primers and 13 Jbeta primers went into the PCR. TCRdb's table, derived via immunoSEQ multiplex PCR, lists solely in-frame clones and lacks some. Recorded for this sample: roughly 40,000 clones. Sequencing was performed on PBMCs. These TCRs come from a man in his forties or fifties in good health and CMV-seropositive.

The V call is TRBV27, the J call TRBJ2-7, with D possibly being TRBD2 (5 bases). Between the trimmed V and J ends, which lost 4 bases and 4 bases, there was a span of 11 bases. Germline-derived CDR1 and CDR2 are MNHEY and SMNVEV (reference sequence). CDR3 size: 13 residues. This CDR3 is CASSSPGVYEQYF. The CDR3 coding sequence is TGTGCCAGCAGTTCCCCCGGGGTTTACGAGCAGTACTTC.

This chain connects TRBV6-4 to TRBJ2-1; D is perhaps TRBD2 (6 bases). CDR3 size: 13 residues. The germline CDR1 and CDR2 sequences are MRHNA and SNTAGT. V was pared by 5 bases and J by 8 bases, with 13 bases between. The CDR3 nucleotides read TGTGCCAGCAGTAGCGGGCTCAGGGATGAGCAGTTCTTC. It specifies CASSSGLRDEQFF.

The chain couples TRBV6-5 to TRBJ2-5; 13 bases map to TRBD2. The end of the DNA is better explained by TRBJ2-7, so the J call may be wrong. The length of the CDR3 is 14 residues. Germline CDR1 and CDR2: MNHEY and SVGAGI. Here the CDR3 DNA reads TGTGCCAGCAGCGGGACTAGCGGGACTCCCGAGCAGTACTTC. This gives the protein CASSGTSGTPEQYF.

This chain connects TRBV7-6 to TRBJ2-5, with a weak D call TRBD2 (6 bases). Trimming stripped 2 bases from V and 2 bases from J, with 12 bases between. Germline-derived CDR1 and CDR2 are SGHVS and FNYEAQ. The CDR3 runs to 15 residues. The DNA for the CDR3 is TGTGCCAGCAGCTTATACGGGAGTGGTCAAGAGACCCAGTACTTC. Its protein is CASSLYGSGQETQYF.

The V gene is TRBV5-6, the J gene TRBJ2-3; D might be TRBD1 (6 bases). Germline V lookup: CDR1 SGHDT, CDR2 YYEEEE. Trimming cost V 2 bases and J 3 bases, with 10 bases left between them. The CDR3 covers 14 residues. CDR3 loop: CASSFPGETDTQYF. The CDR3 DNA reads as TGTGCCAGCAGCTTCCCAGGGGAGACAGATACGCAGTATTTT.

The gene calls are TRBV27 and TRBJ2-5, with 11 bases matching TRBD1. The J call may be faulty, since TRBJ2-7 better matches the DNA end. The germline V gene has CDR1 MNHEY and CDR2 SMNVEV (reference sequence). The CDR3 is made up of 14 amino acids. DNA of the CDR3: TGTGCCAGCAGTTTAGGGACAGGGGGGTCCGAGCAGTACTTC. Amino acids: CASSLGTGGSEQYF.

This clone is classed as medium-sized by frequency. The chain uses TRBV5-5 and TRBJ1-1, with D maybe TRBD1 (6 bases). The V end lost 4 bases, the J end lost 8 bases, and 21 bases lay between the germline ends. Germline CDR1 and CDR2: SGHKS and YYEKEE (reference sequence). This CDR3 has 15 residues. As DNA, the CDR3 is TGTGCCAGCAGCCCACAGGGATCCCGAGGGGTAGAAGCTTTCTTT. Translated: CASSPQGSRGVEAFF.

V is TRBV30 and J is TRBJ1-5; 7 nucleotides agree with TRBD1. CDR1 is GTSNPN and CDR2 is SVGIG in the germline V gene (reference sequence). The V and J ends lost 1 base and 0 bases, in that order; junction bases with no gene match: 3. The CDR3 sequence is 15 residues long. The DNA for the CDR3 is TGTGCCTGGAGTGCTGACAGGGATAGCAATCAGCCCCAGCATTTT. Translation gives CAWSADRDSNQPQHF.

The V call is TRBV2, the J call TRBJ2-7; 10 bases map to TRBD1. CDR3 length: 14 amino acids. Germline V CDR1 and CDR2: SNHLY, FYNNEI. V lost 7 bases and J lost 7; bases outside the gene matches: 10. This CDR3 reads CASNPGQGLGEQYF. The CDR3 nucleotides are TGTGCCAGCAATCCGGGACAGGGGTTAGGGGAGCAGTACTTC. Using reference TRBV2 and TRBJ2-7 for the parts outside the CDR3, the full variable domain is EPEVTQTPSHQVTQMGQEVILRCVPISNHLYFYWYRQILGQKVEFLVSFYNNEISEKSEIFDDQFSVERPDGSNFTLKIRSTKLEDSAMYFCASNPGQGLGEQYFGPGTRLTVT.

V gene TRBV18 combines with J gene TRBJ2-3, with TRBD2 matching over 8 bases. CDR1 and CDR2 from the germline V gene are KGHSH and LQKENI. J gave up 0 bases and V 2 bases, and 4 bases lay outside the gene matches. The length of the CDR3 is 16 residues. CDR3 sequence reads: CASSPRASGSTDTQYF. CDR3 nucleotides: TGTGCCAGCTCACCAAGGGCTAGCGGGAGCACAGATACGCAGTATTTT.

This chain links TRBV6-4 with TRBJ1-4, with D maybe TRBD1 (6 bases). The length of the CDR3 is 13 residues. Germline V gene data show CDR1 as MRHNA and CDR2 as SNTAGT. V lost 3 bases, J lost 8 bases, and 10 bases lay in between. The CDR3: CASSETRGEKLFF. The DNA of the CDR3 is TGTGCCAGCAGTGAAACGAGGGGGGAAAAACTGTTTTTT.

The DNA of the CDR3 is TGTGCCAGCAGACCGACAGGACGATTAGGGGCAGATACGCAGTATTTT. Residues: CASRPTGRLGADTQYF. The V call is TRBV7-6, the J call TRBJ2-3, with D possibly matching TRBD1 (6 bases). V lost 6 bases, J lost 4 bases, and 20 bases lay in between. Germline values: CDR1 SGHVS, CDR2 FNYEAQ. This CDR3 has 16 residues.

This clone is called medium-sized (0.01 to 0.1%) based on its frequency. The rearrangement links TRBV2 to TRBJ2-7, with TRBD2 matching 10 bases. V trimming: 5 bases; J trimming: 6 bases; junction bases outside the gene matches: 10. Germline lookup yields CDR1 SNHLY and CDR2 FYNNEI. There are 15 residues in the CDR3. CDR3 nucleotide sequence: TGTGCCAGCAGTCCCCAAGCGGGAGGGCCTGTCGAGCAGTACTTC. Translated: CASSPQAGGPVEQYF.

This chain links TRBV5-4 with TRBJ2-7, with 12 bases aligning to TRBD1. Germline V CDR1 and CDR2: SGHNT, YYREEE (reference sequence). The CDR3 runs to 14 residues. The ends lost 5 bases at V and 4 bases at J; junction bases unmatched: 4. CDR3 sequence reads: CASSPGQGAYEQYF. CDR3 sequence (DNA): TGTGCCAGCAGTCCGGGACAGGGGGCGTACGAGCAGTACTTC.